This TCR beta chain originates from a study of early T cells in non-severe SARS-CoV-2 infection. This CDR3 comprises 15 residues. J lost 3 bases, V lost 4 bases, and 8 bases had no gene match. CDR1 MGHRA and CDR2 YSYEKL come from the germline V gene. Individual cDNA molecules were tagged with unique molecular identifiers. Each CDR3 protein gets one entry after TCRdb re-called the 5' RACE reads with MiXCR. The sample has 45,000 to 55,000 distinct CDR3 sequences, roughly 6.8% seen once. Sequencing was done on a sample of whole blood. The source is an adult who was a healthcare worker with PCR-confirmed SARS-CoV-2 infection or an uninfected control (not recorded which). The V and J genes are TRBV4-1 and TRBJ1-2, with TRBD1 matching 7 bases. The CDR3 nucleotides are TGCGCCAGCAGCCCCGGACAGGCAGAATACTATGGCTACACCTTC. It codes for CASSPGQAEYYGYTF.